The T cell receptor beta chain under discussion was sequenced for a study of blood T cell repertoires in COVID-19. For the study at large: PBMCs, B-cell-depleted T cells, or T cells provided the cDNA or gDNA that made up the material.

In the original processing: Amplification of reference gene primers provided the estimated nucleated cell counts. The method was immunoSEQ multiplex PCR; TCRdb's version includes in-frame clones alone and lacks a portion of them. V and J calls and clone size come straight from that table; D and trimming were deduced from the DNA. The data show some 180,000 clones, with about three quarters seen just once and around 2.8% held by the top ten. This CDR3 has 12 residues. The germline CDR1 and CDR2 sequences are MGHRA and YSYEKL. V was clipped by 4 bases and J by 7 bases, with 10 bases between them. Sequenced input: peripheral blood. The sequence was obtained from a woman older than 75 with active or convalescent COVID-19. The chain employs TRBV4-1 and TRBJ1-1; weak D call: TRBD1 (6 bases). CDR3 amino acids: CASSRGQSEAFF. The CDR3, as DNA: TGCGCCAGCAGCCGAGGACAGAGTGAAGCTTTCTTT.